A single sample gave rise to the 5 T cell receptor beta chains below, sequenced in a study of regulatory T cells in long-lasting Graves disease. CDR3-region Arm-PCR and iRepertoire HTBI primers produced the TCR beta libraries. MiXCR, applied by TCRdb to the multiplex PCR reads, yields one record per CDR3 protein. The sample shows over 250,000 distinct CDR3 sequences, 22% of them seen only once. Time point meaning: persistent/refractory GD, antithyroid drugs over 5 years with positive TRAb. The TCR library was prepared using RNA isolated from PBMCs. Material: peripheral blood mononuclear cells (PBMCs), obtained when the disease was refractory, from a patient treated with antithyroid drugs. The receptors derive from a female donor with Graves disease.

This clonotype has only a few counts. This chain connects TRBV7-9 to TRBJ1-2, with no clear D. The length of the CDR3 is 12 residues. The V end lost 7 bases, the J end lost 10 bases, and 16 bases lay between the germline ends. The germline gives CDR1 SEHNR, CDR2 FQNEAQ (reference sequence). The CDR3 DNA is TGTGCCAGCACCCTTCCAGGCTTAAACTACACCTTC. This codes for CASTLPGLNYTF.

In its sample, this clonotype was seen a few times. The V call is TRBV29-1, the J call TRBJ2-7; TRBD1 aligns across 8 bases. After removal of 7 bases from V and 5 bases from J, the junction contained 4 bases not matched to a gene. CDR1 and CDR2 from the germline V gene are SQVTM and ANQGSEA. The CDR3 length is 11 residues. CDR3: CSARTGNEQYF. CDR3 nucleotide sequence: TGCAGCGCCCGGACAGGGAACGAGCAGTACTTC.

This sequence joins TRBV27 and TRBJ1-5; TRBD1 matches 9 bases. V was clipped by 6 bases and J by 2 bases; unmatched bases: 17. Germline V gene lookup returns CDR1 MNHEY and CDR2 SMNVEV (reference sequence). The CDR3 sequence is 19 residues long. CDR3 loop: CASSSPGGWGQGGNQPQHF. CDR3 nucleotides: TGTGCCAGCAGCAGTCCCGGAGGGTGGGGACAGGGAGGCAATCAGCCCCAGCATTTT.

At least ten counts were recorded for this clonotype. The chain couples TRBV7-3 to TRBJ2-7; D possibly corresponds to TRBD2 (5 bases). Per germline, CDR1 SGHTA and CDR2 FQGTGA. The CDR3 consists of 16 residues. Trimming cost V 3 bases and J 3 bases, with 18 bases left between them. CDR3 coding DNA: TGTGCCAGCAGCTTTAACACTAGACCTTTTTTCTACGAGCAGTACTTC. Encoded protein: CASSFNTRPFFYEQYF.

There are many counts of this clonotype. The chain couples TRBV6-9 to TRBJ1-5; D not certain. CDR3 length: 16 amino acids. The V end was cut by 4 bases, the J end by 0 bases, with 13 bases between. Germline CDR1 MNHGY, CDR2 SVAAGI. Here the CDR3 reads CASSSQVADSNQPQHF. The CDR3 DNA is TGTGCCAGCAGTTCCCAGGTGGCAGATAGCAATCAGCCCCAGCATTTT.